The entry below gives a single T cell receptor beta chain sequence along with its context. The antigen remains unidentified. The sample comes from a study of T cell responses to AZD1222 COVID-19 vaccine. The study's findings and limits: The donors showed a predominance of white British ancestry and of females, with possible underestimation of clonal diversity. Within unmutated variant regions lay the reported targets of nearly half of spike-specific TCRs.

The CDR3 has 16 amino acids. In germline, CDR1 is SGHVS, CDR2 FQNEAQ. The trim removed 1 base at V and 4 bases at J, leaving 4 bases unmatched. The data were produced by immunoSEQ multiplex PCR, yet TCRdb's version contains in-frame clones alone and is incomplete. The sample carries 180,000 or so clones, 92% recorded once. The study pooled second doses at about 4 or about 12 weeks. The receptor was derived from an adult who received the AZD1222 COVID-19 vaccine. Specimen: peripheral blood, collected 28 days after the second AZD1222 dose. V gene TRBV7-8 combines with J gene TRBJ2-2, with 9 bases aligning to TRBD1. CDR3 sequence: CASSLDRQGGTGELFF. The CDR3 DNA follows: TGTGCCAGCAGCTTAGACCGACAGGGGGGCACCGGGGAGCTGTTTTTT.